Below are 31 T cell receptor beta chains sequenced from a single sample in a study of blood T cells in healthy people across ages. A second PCR, run for about 6 to 11 cycles, used a sample-barcoded 5' primer plus a J-beta primer mix. TCRdb processed the 5' RACE reads anew with MiXCR; each CDR3 protein has one entry. The table shows 800,000 to 950,000 distinct CDR3 sequences, with 29% occurring only once. The sample was also linked to a second study, of T cells of mothers and their children.

The sample comprised blood. These receptors were collected from a woman aged 40 to 49 in good health.

This clonotype showed up just a few times. As DNA, the CDR3 is TGTGCCAGCAGTTCCGAAAACAGGGGTGGCTATGGCTACACCTTC. Protein sequence: CASSSENRGGYGYTF. V gene TRBV12-3 or TRBV12-4 combines with J gene TRBJ1-2; 7 nucleotides agree with TRBD1. The CDR3 extends over 15 amino acids. Trimming at V came to 4 bases and at J to 4 bases, leaving 9 bases not matched to a gene.

The chain has TRBV12-5 and TRBJ1-1; D call uncertain. Germline lookup yields CDR1 LGHNT and CDR2 FRNRAP. V was trimmed by 1 base and J by 0 bases, leaving 6 bases between them. This CDR3 region has 14 residues. CDR3 in DNA: TGTGCTAGTGGTTTGGGCTCCATGAACACTGAAGCTTTCTTT. Its translation is CASGLGSMNTEAFF.

The chain combines TRBV20-1 with TRBJ2-3, with unresolved D. Germline lookup yields CDR1 DFQATT and CDR2 SNEGSKA (reference sequence). Trimming removed 1 base at V and 0 bases at J, with 11 bases between. This CDR3 region has 15 residues. The CDR3 sequence is CSARVTATSTDTQYF. Written as DNA, the CDR3 is TGCAGTGCTAGAGTCACGGCTACTAGCACAGATACGCAGTATTTT.

Regarding this clonotype: This may come from a read error, since a much larger clone is one base off. The V and J genes are TRBV5-5 and TRBJ2-4; 9 positions match TRBD1. The CDR3 has 20 amino acids. CDR1 is SGHKS, CDR2 YYEKEE, per germline (reference sequence). CDR3 sequence (DNA): TGTGCCGGCAGCTTCGGAAATCGGGACAGGGATTTTGTCGCCAAAAACATTCAGTACTTC. The encoded protein is CAGSFGNRDRDFVAKNIQYF.

This clonotype has at least ten counts. The J gene is TRBJ2-1, the V gene TRBV29-1; possibly TRBD2 for D (6 bases). V lost 7 bases, J lost 10 bases, and 17 bases lay in between. The germline CDR1 and CDR2 sequences are SQVTM and ANQGSEA. The CDR3 consists of 12 residues. The CDR3 DNA follows: TGCAGCGCCGGGGGATCCACCTGGGAGCAGTTCTTC. Residues: CSAGGSTWEQFF.

This clonotype was seen only a few times. The chain uses TRBV19 and TRBJ1-6, with D possibly being TRBD1 (5 bases). The CDR3 has 15 amino acids. The germline V gene has CDR1 LNHDA and CDR2 SQIVND (reference sequence). Trimming took off 6 bases at V and 5 bases at J, with 14 bases between the two ends. The CDR3 loop reads CASSLRGENNSPLHF. The CDR3 DNA sequence: TGTGCCAGTAGCCTGAGGGGAGAAAATAATTCACCCCTCCACTTT.

The chain is built from TRBV9 and TRBJ2-3; possibly TRBD1 for D (5 bases). This CDR3 comprises 15 residues. The V gene's germline CDR1 is SGDLS and CDR2 YYNGEE. Trimming stripped 4 bases from V and 5 bases from J, with 17 bases between. The CDR3 nucleotides are TGTGCCAGCAGCATCCTAGGGGCCCAGGGAGATACGCAGTATTTT. The encoded protein is CASSILGAQGDTQYF.

A few counts support this clonotype. In DNA form, the CDR3 reads TGTGCCAGCAGCTTAGTCAGGGGCCAGAACACCGGGGAGCTGTTTTTT. Its translation: CASSLVRGQNTGELFF. The chain links TRBV11-2 to TRBJ2-2; D may be TRBD1 (6 bases). Trimming left V 1 base short and J 1 base short, with 10 bases between. CDR1 and CDR2 from the germline V gene are SGHAT and FQNNGV. The CDR3 loop spans 16 amino acids.

A remark on this clonotype: A single base separates this from a much larger clone, so it may be a read error. This chain links TRBV9 with TRBJ2-7; D remains ambiguous. Germline V gene sequence: CDR1 SGDLS, CDR2 YYNGEE. The V end was cut by 0 bases, the J end by 1 base, with 8 bases between. There are 14 residues in the CDR3. CDR3 loop: CASSVERVSYEQYF. The DNA of the CDR3 is TGTGCCAGCAGCGTAGAACGGGTGTCCTACGAGCAGTACTTC.

V usage is TRBV2 and J usage is TRBJ1-3; D remains unclear. The CDR3 length is 15 residues. Germline CDR1 and CDR2: SNHLY and FYNNEI. V gave up 0 bases and J gave up 0 bases, with 6 bases separating them. This CDR3 reads CASSEARASGNTIYF. The CDR3 DNA reads TGTGCCAGCAGTGAAGCGCGTGCCTCTGGAAACACCATATATTTT.

At least ten counts were recorded for this clonotype. This chain joins TRBV4-1 and TRBJ2-7; D ambiguous. The germline V gene encodes CDR1 MGHRA and CDR2 YSYEKL. This CDR3 contains 14 residues. Trimming removed 6 bases from V and 2 bases from J, with 14 bases in between. The CDR3 DNA is TGCGCCAGCAGTGTTTTGATTAGGCCCTACGAGCAGTACTTC. The encoded protein is CASSVLIRPYEQYF.

This rearrangement joins TRBV2 to TRBJ2-7; TRBD1 matches 10 bases. This CDR3 spans 13 amino acids. CDR1 is SNHLY and CDR2 is FYNNEI in the germline V gene. The CDR3 DNA sequence: TGTGCACAGATTGGGACAGGGGCCTACGAGCAGTACTTC. It translates to CAQIGTGAYEQYF.

The V call is TRBV28, the J call TRBJ2-1; 14 bases map to TRBD2. Near its end, the DNA agrees better with TRBJ2-7, so the J call may be wrong. Germline V lookup: CDR1 MDHEN, CDR2 SYDVKM. The CDR3 totals 15 residues. The CDR3 sequence: CASSAGTSGGDEQYF. CDR3 nucleotides: TGTGCCAGCAGTGCCGGGACTAGCGGGGGTGATGAGCAGTACTTC.

This clonotype was recorded a few times. Compared with germline, one end of the junction differs, possibly owing to a read error. The chain carries TRBV2 and TRBJ2-7, with 8 positions matching TRBD2. This CDR3 contains 14 residues. Germline CDR1 and CDR2: SNHLY and FYNNEI. CDR3 sequence reads: CASREGGLAYEQYF. In nucleotides, the CDR3 is TGTGCCAGCAGGGAAGGGGGACTAGCCTACGAGCAGTACTTC.

The V call is TRBV7-9, the J call TRBJ1-5; possible D gene TRBD1, 6 bases. This CDR3 region has 14 residues. Germline CDR1 reads SEHNR; CDR2 reads FQNEAQ (reference sequence). Between the trimmed V and J ends, which lost 7 bases and 2 bases, there was a span of 12 bases. The CDR3 DNA is TGTGCCAGCACCAACTGGACAGGCAATCAGCCCCAGCATTTT. The encoded protein is CASTNWTGNQPQHF.

This clonotype was seen repeatedly, ten times or more. The J gene is TRBJ2-1, the V gene TRBV28; 8 bases map to TRBD1. The CDR3 has 19 amino acids. Germline V CDR1 and CDR2: MDHEN, SYDVKM. The trim removed 2 bases at V and 0 bases at J, leaving 12 bases unmatched. CDR3 sequence: CASSLRSQGAPSSYNEQFF. In DNA form, the CDR3 reads TGTGCCAGCAGTTTAAGGTCGCAGGGGGCCCCAAGCTCCTACAATGAGCAGTTCTTC.

The chain links TRBV6-6 to TRBJ2-4; 11 bases match TRBD2. Germline V CDR1 and CDR2: MNHNY, SVGAGI (reference sequence). This CDR3 region has 15 residues. After removal of 5 bases from V and 6 bases from J, the junction contained 6 bases not matched to a gene. CDR3 amino acids: CASSNSGGVRNIQYF. For the CDR3, the DNA is TGTGCCAGCAGTAATAGCGGGGGGGTGCGAAACATTCAGTACTTC.

This clonotype was counted ten times or more. The rearrangement links TRBV6-6 to TRBJ2-7, with 14 positions matching TRBD2. The ends lost 6 bases at V and 0 bases at J; junction bases unmatched: 7. The CDR3 is made up of 17 amino acids. CDR1 and CDR2 from the germline V gene are MNHNY and SVGAGI (reference sequence). The CDR3: CASRNGLAGGNSYEQYF. The CDR3 region has the DNA TGTGCCAGCAGAAATGGACTAGCGGGGGGAAACTCCTACGAGCAGTACTTC.

The V call is TRBV24-1, the J call TRBJ2-1; either TRBD1 or TRBD2 may supply D (5 bases each). From germline, CDR1 is KGHDR and CDR2 SFDVKD. The V end was cut by 2 bases, the J end by 0 bases, with 13 bases between. This CDR3 region has 17 residues. This CDR3 is CATSDSPSGGSYNEQFF. The CDR3 nucleotides are TGTGCCACCAGTGATTCCCCTAGTGGGGGCTCCTACAATGAGCAGTTCTTC.

This clonotype was observed a few times. This rearrangement joins TRBV7-8 to TRBJ1-5; 10 nucleotides align to TRBD1. The CDR3 covers 15 residues. V shed 6 bases and J 7 bases; nucleotides not matched to a gene: 9. The germline V gene has CDR1 SGHVS and CDR2 FQNEAQ. This CDR3 reads CASRPGQGGRQPQHF. As DNA, the CDR3 is TGTGCCAGCAGGCCAGGACAGGGGGGAAGGCAGCCCCAGCATTTT.

This clonotype was counted a few times. V usage is TRBV5-1 and J usage is TRBJ1-6; 7 bases map to TRBD1. Germline loops: CDR1 SGHRS, CDR2 YFSETQ. Unmatched junction bases numbered 9, after V lost 0 bases and J lost 9 bases. This CDR3 contains 16 residues. CDR3: CASSLGITGVTSPLHF. The CDR3 coding sequence is TGCGCCAGCAGCTTGGGTATAACAGGGGTTACTTCACCCCTCCACTTT.

The chain has TRBV19 and TRBJ2-3; 7 bases agree with TRBD2. Germline values: CDR1 LNHDA, CDR2 SQIVND (reference sequence). J lost 2 bases, V lost 6 bases, and 11 bases had no gene match. CDR3 length: 16 residues. CDR3 in amino acids: CASRVGGRAYTDTQYF. CDR3 DNA sequence: TGTGCCAGTAGGGTCGGAGGGAGGGCCTACACAGATACGCAGTATTTT.

This clonotype was counted between two and nine times. The rearrangement links TRBV18 to TRBJ2-7; the D is unclear. Germline loops: CDR1 KGHSH, CDR2 LQKENI. This CDR3 spans 14 amino acids. V was clipped by 2 bases and J by 2 bases, with 10 bases between them. This CDR3 is CASSPKKGPYEQYF. Here the CDR3 DNA reads TGTGCCAGCTCACCAAAGAAAGGCCCCTACGAGCAGTACTTC.

This clonotype was seen more than once but under ten times. The chain combines TRBV27 with TRBJ2-7; TRBD2 agrees at 8 bases. The CDR3 loop spans 14 amino acids. Germline lookup yields CDR1 MNHEY and CDR2 SMNVEV (reference sequence). V trimming: 6 bases; J trimming: 4 bases; junction bases outside the gene matches: 8. CDR3 DNA: TGTGCCAGCAGGCGGGCGGGGGGCAAATACGAGCAGTACTTC. This gives the protein CASRRAGGKYEQYF.

A note on this clonotype: A single base separates this from a much larger clone, so it may be a read error. The CDR3 coding sequence is TGTGCCAGCAGGCAGGGAGGGGGTTCCGGGGAGACCCAGTACTTC. Translation gives CASRQGGGSGETQYF. The rearrangement uses TRBV7-3 and TRBJ2-5, with D perhaps TRBD2 (7 bases). V was pared by 6 bases and J by 5 bases, with 19 bases between. Germline V gene sequence: CDR1 SGHTA, CDR2 FQGTGA. CDR3 length: 15 residues.

This chain uses TRBV7-9 with TRBJ1-1, with D hard to call. V lost 4 bases and J lost 1, with 10 bases in between. The CDR3 runs 14 residues. Germline V lookup: CDR1 SEHNR, CDR2 FQNEAQ (reference sequence). The CDR3 region is CASSWSSRNTEAFF. The CDR3 region has the DNA TGTGCCAGCAGCTGGTCATCGAGGAACACTGAAGCTTTCTTT. Together with reference TRBV7-9 and TRBJ1-1, the CDR3 gives the full variable domain: DTGVSQNPRHKITKRGQNVTFRCDPISEHNRLYWYRQTLGQGPEFLTYFQNEAQLEKSRLLSDRFSAERPKGSFSTLEIQRTEQGDSAMYLCASSWSSRNTEAFFGQGTRLTVV.

The V call is TRBV20-1, the J call TRBJ1-1; D unclear. Germline V CDR1 and CDR2: DFQATT, SNEGSKA (reference sequence). The V gene lost 6 bases and the J gene lost 10 bases, with 15 bases spanning the gap. The CDR3 is made up of 11 amino acids. CDR3: CSATVTGRAFF. The DNA of the CDR3 is TGCAGTGCAACTGTTACGGGGAGAGCTTTCTTT.

Notes on this clonotype: This may come from a read error, since a much larger clone is one base off. J is TRBJ2-7 and V is TRBV12-3 or TRBV12-4; 9 nucleotides match TRBD1. Germline trimming cut 4 bases from V and 5 bases from J; bases unmatched to any gene: 3. This CDR3 comprises 13 residues. The CDR3 coding sequence is TGTGCCAGCAGTTCCCGGGACAGGGACGAGCAGTACTTC. This codes for CASSSRDRDEQYF.

This chain joins TRBV28 and TRBJ2-5; D may be TRBD1 or TRBD2 (6 bases each). Between the trimmed V and J ends, which lost 5 bases and 11 bases, there was a span of 27 bases. The CDR3 extends over 16 amino acids. From germline, CDR1 is MDHEN and CDR2 SYDVKM. The CDR3 loop reads CASSPYRGQLSGEQYF. CDR3 coding DNA: TGTGCCAGCAGTCCCTACCGGGGACAACTATCGGGGGAGCAGTACTTC.

The sample holds a few counts of this clonotype. The V call is TRBV27, the J call TRBJ1-2; a weak D match, TRBD1 (6 bases). Germline CDR1 is MNHEY and CDR2 is SMNVEV (reference sequence). The CDR3 length is 17 residues. V lost 2 bases to trimming and J lost 1 base, with 17 bases between them. DNA for the CDR3: TGTGCCAGCAGTTTAGTTGCATCAGGGGCTGGTAACTATGGCTACACCTTC. It translates to CASSLVASGAGNYGYTF.

The chain combines TRBV5-1 with TRBJ1-3; D call uncertain. This CDR3 region has 15 residues. The germline CDR1 and CDR2 sequences are SGHRS and YFSETQ. Trimming pared 0 bases from V and 1 base from J, leaving 8 bases between. The CDR3 DNA reads TGCGCCAGCAGCTTGGAGTCGGGGTCTGGAAACACCATATATTTT. This gives the protein CASSLESGSGNTIYF.